This TCR beta chain was captured in a study of naive and memory T cell subsets. V dropped 0 bases and J dropped 2 bases, with 4 bases sitting between them. CDR1 SGHRS and CDR2 YFSETQ come from the germline V gene. CDR3 length: 13 residues. CMV status came from CD4+ T cell IFNgamma after overnight CMV lysate stimulation of fresh PBMCs. Two oligonucleotides, mixed equimolar, formed the beta constant-region primer covering TRBC1 and TRBC2. TCRdb re-called the UMI-ligation and nested PCR reads through MiXCR, storing one row per CDR3 protein. Of around 23,000 distinct CDR3 sequences in the sample, roughly 11% were seen once. This clonotype was seen a few times.

The sample taken for sequencing was central memory CD8+ T cells from blood. V is TRBV5-1 and J is TRBJ2-3; D is uncertain. This clonotype was obtained from a human donor in good health. CDR3 amino acids: CASSLDVTDTQYF. The DNA of the CDR3 is TGCGCCAGCAGCTTGGACGTCACAGATACGCAGTATTTT. The whole variable domain, filled in from reference TRBV5-1 and TRBJ2-3, reads KAGVTQTPRYLIKTRGQQVTLSCSPISGHRSVSWYQQTPGQGLQFLFEYFSETQRNKGNFPGRFSGRQFSNSRSEMNVSTLELGDSALYLCASSLDVTDTQYFGPGTRLTVL.